This T cell receptor (beta chain) was documented in a study of blood T cells in healthy people across ages. Study-wide results and caveats: The long-lived group displayed more naive CD4+ cells, plus higher diversity, than the aged donors did. With naive T cell percentage, TCR beta diversity showed a strong correlation.

A few counts support this clonotype. Antigen unknown. Then a second PCR, running roughly 7 to 11 cycles, was carried out with a sample-barcoded 5' primer and a J-beta primer mix. Each CDR3 protein is one row after TCRdb ran MiXCR on the 5' RACE reads. The table includes 1.5 million to 2 million distinct CDR3 sequences, just under 50% detected once. Isolating PBMCs gave at least 6 million of these cells per sample. Sequencing input: blood. This receptor was taken from a middle-aged woman in good health.

The CDR3 DNA is TGTGCCAGCAGCGAGCGGGGCGGGGGGGCTCCCTACAATGAGCAGTTCTTC. This sequence encodes CASSERGGGAPYNEQFF. The chain recombines TRBV7-2 with TRBJ2-1; the match to TRBD2 covers 9 bases. Germline V CDR1 and CDR2: SGHTA, FQGNSA. CDR3 length equals 17 residues. J gave up 2 bases and V 5 bases, and 10 bases lay outside the gene matches. The full variable domain, with the rest looked up from reference TRBV7-2 and TRBJ2-1, is GAGVSQSPSNKVTEKGKDVELRCDPISGHTALYWYRQSLGQGLEFLIYFQGNSAPDKSGLPSDRFSAERTGGSVSTLTIQRTQQEDSAVYLCASSERGGGAPYNEQFFGPGTRLTVL.